This T cell receptor beta chain came from a study of shared clonotypes between healthy human individuals. The data were produced by immunoSEQ multiplex PCR, yet TCRdb's version contains in-frame clones alone and is incomplete. The sample records 1.6 million or so clones, over 95% being singletons. Germline-derived CDR1 and CDR2 are LNHDA and SQIVND (reference sequence). CDR3 length: 15 residues. Trimming stripped 6 bases from V and 2 bases from J, with 16 bases between. The sequence was collected from a man in his thirties or forties in good health. The source material was naive CD4+ T cells sorted from blood. The subset denotes: CD45RA+ positively selected. The rearrangement uses TRBV19 and TRBJ1-2; D is possibly TRBD1 (5 bases). In DNA, the CDR3 is TGTGCCAGTAGAGGGTTTAAGGGGAACAACTATGGCTACACCTTC. It translates to CASRGFKGNNYGYTF. The complete variable domain, with remaining parts taken from reference TRBV19 and TRBJ1-2, reads DGGITQSPKYLFRKEGQNVTLSCEQNLNHDAMYWYRQDPGQGLRLIYYSQIVNDFQKGDIAEGYSVSREKKESFPLTVTSAQKNPTAFYLCASRGFKGNNYGYTFGSGTRLTVV.